Included here is one TCR beta chain sequence, with context. Seattle participants joined during active infection and were tracked over time. The method was immunoSEQ multiplex PCR; TCRdb's version includes in-frame clones alone and lacks a portion of them. In the table there are 440,000 or so clones, 89% of which are singletons. This sample was taken from a study of blood T cell repertoires in COVID-19. Overall study: The samples span acute and convalescent COVID-19 from the United States, Italy and Spain. The analysed material was cDNA or gDNA that came from T cells, B-cell-depleted T cells, or PBMCs.

Deletions cut 1 base from V and 0 bases from J, with 7 bases between. The CDR3 is made up of 15 amino acids. Germline-derived CDR1 and CDR2 are SGHTA and FQGNSA. This TCR derives from a woman aged 40 to 50 with COVID-19, enrolled during active disease. The material sequenced was peripheral blood. The chain uses TRBV7-2 and TRBJ1-5; no firm D call. CDR3 DNA sequence: TGTGCCAGCAGCTTAGGTGTCAGTAGCAATCAGCCCCAGCATTTT. This codes for CASSLGVSSNQPQHF. The whole variable domain, remainder taken from reference TRBV7-2 and TRBJ1-5, is GAGVSQSPSNKVTEKGKDVELRCDPISGHTALYWYRQSLGQGLEFLIYFQGNSAPDKSGLPSDRFSAERTGGSVSTLTIQRTQQEDSAVYLCASSLGVSSNQPQHFGDGTRLSIL.